This T cell receptor beta chain emerged from a study of shared clonotypes between healthy human individuals. The length of the CDR3 is 13 residues. CDR1 and CDR2 (germline): SGHDN, FVKESK. Trimming stripped 1 base from V and 4 bases from J, with 5 bases between. On this clone: Different DNA sequences within this sample yield the same CDR3.

Sequencing used immunoSEQ multiplex PCR; TCRdb keeps in-frame clones, though not all of them. This table has some 1,100,000 clones, 70% to 80% appearing once. The sequencing input was memory CD4+ T cells from PBMCs. Subset noted: CD45RA-negative fraction. This TCR was recovered from a man aged 18 to 30 in good health. Some clones in this sample may be carry-over from other donors' samples. This sequence joins TRBV14 and TRBJ2-1; D may be TRBD1 (5 bases). The CDR3: CASSQGTYNEQFF. The DNA of the CDR3 is TGTGCCAGCAGCCAAGGGACATACAATGAGCAGTTCTTC.